This T cell receptor (beta chain) was retrieved from a study of cytomegalovirus exposure and HLA in healthy donors. V dropped 5 bases and J dropped 3; count of bases not matched to a gene: 0. There are 13 residues in the CDR3. Germline-derived CDR1 and CDR2 are SGDLS and YYNGEE. Clones were read by immunoSEQ multiplex PCR, and TCRdb kept only the in-frame ones, dropping some. The sample holds 150,000 to 200,000 clones, more than 80% seen once. Sequencing was done on a sample of PBMCs. The chain is built from TRBV9 and TRBJ2-2, with 8 bases matching TRBD1. The clonotype comes from a man between 18 and 35 years old in good health and CMV-seropositive. The DNA of the CDR3 is TGTGCCAGCAGGACAGGGGACACCGGGGAGCTGTTTTTT. It encodes CASRTGDTGELFF.